The 3 T cell receptor beta chains below all came from one sample that was sequenced in a study of blood T cell repertoires in COVID-19. Sequencing used immunoSEQ multiplex PCR; TCRdb keeps in-frame clones, though not all of them. The table shows 140,000 or so clones, with roughly four fifths occurring only once. The sequenced sample consisted of PBMCs or T cells enriched from blood (not recorded which). These receptors originate from a man in his fifties or sixties who had recovered from COVID-19.

The gene calls are TRBV2 and TRBJ1-5; 7 nucleotides align to TRBD1. CDR3 length: 15 amino acids. The V gene end was trimmed by 1 base and the J gene end by 6 bases; junction bases not matched to a gene: 6. The germline V gene encodes CDR1 SNHLY and CDR2 FYNNEI. The CDR3 nucleotides read TGTGCCAGCAGTGAAGAGGCGACAGGGACTCAGCCCCAGCATTTT. This encodes CASSEEATGTQPQHF.

There are a few counts of this clone. Other DNA sequences within the sample encode an identical CDR3. The chain joins TRBV27 to TRBJ1-1; possible D gene TRBD1, 5 bases. Trimming took off 2 bases at V and 4 bases at J, with 8 bases between the two ends. The CDR3 is 13 residues long. Germline assignment: CDR1 MNHEY and CDR2 SMNVEV (reference sequence). The CDR3 loop reads CASSLGGITEAFF. Here the CDR3 DNA reads TGTGCCAGCAGTTTAGGGGGGATCACTGAAGCTTTCTTT.

The gene calls are TRBV19 and TRBJ1-5; D is unresolved. The V and J ends lost 5 bases and 2 bases respectively, with 4 bases between them. The germline gives CDR1 LNHDA, CDR2 SQIVND (reference sequence). CDR3 length equals 12 residues. The CDR3 nucleotides are TGTGCCAGTAGTTTCGGCAATCAGCCCCAGCATTTT. Its protein product is CASSFGNQPQHF.